This T cell receptor beta chain was captured by sequencing in a study of T cell repertoires in cytomegalovirus infection. On the study more broadly: HLA-B-restricted CMV epitopes that are well studied were used alongside recently identified HLA-C-restricted ones.

Comments on this clonotype: Its specificity is not known.

TCRdb processed the reads anew with MiXCR; each CDR3 protein has one entry. The data contain 110,000 or so distinct CDR3 sequences, over 25% of them singletons. Per germline, CDR1 SGHNT and CDR2 YYREEE (reference sequence). Trimming stripped 1 base from V and 7 bases from J, with 12 bases between. The CDR3 extends over 13 amino acids. Study findings and constraints: HLA-C-restricted, CMV-specific TCR beta clonotypes were dominant ex vivo.

The input for sequencing was CD8+ T cells from cultured PBMCs, taken from culture after CMV antigen stimulation. The chain joins TRBV5-4 to TRBJ2-7; no definite D call. This clonotype was obtained from a human donor in good health (CMV status not recorded). Some clones in this sample may be carry-over from other donors' samples. The CDR3 bases are TGTGCCAGCAGCTTGTTGGAGCCCGGAGAGCAGTACTTC. It encodes CASSLLEPGEQYF.